This entry describes one T cell receptor beta chain. This CDR3 spans 14 amino acids. The germline V gene has CDR1 SGHRS and CDR2 YFSETQ. V was shortened by 2 bases and J by 6 bases, with 12 bases between the two germline ends. Only in-frame clones appear in the TCRdb table, and some are missing; sequencing was by immunoSEQ multiplex PCR. The sample holds some 300,000 clones, more than 75% seen once. The data are from a study of blood T cell repertoires in COVID-19. The source material was PBMCs or T cells enriched from blood (not recorded which). The chain employs TRBV5-1 and TRBJ2-1; D might be TRBD2 (5 bases). This TCR came from a woman aged 60-75 years in a cohort exposed to, infected with or recovered from COVID-19 (not recorded which). As DNA, the CDR3 is TGCGCCAGCAGCTTAGGAGGAATACCCAATGAGCAGTTCTTC. Its translation: CASSLGGIPNEQFF.